Detailed here is one T cell receptor beta chain. Germline CDR1 and CDR2: LNHDA and SQIVND (reference sequence). The CDR3 length is 17 residues. The germline V and J ends were trimmed by 2 bases and 4 bases, with 15 bases remaining between them. This sample is part of a study of blood T cell repertoires in COVID-19. TCRdb's table, derived via immunoSEQ multiplex PCR, lists solely in-frame clones and lacks some. The repertoire includes approximately 190,000 clones, nearly 90% of them detected once, and less than 7.5% sits in the top ten. Material: peripheral blood. The receptor was isolated from a woman aged 40 to 50 who had recovered from COVID-19. The chain links TRBV19 to TRBJ2-6; D possibly corresponds to TRBD2 (5 bases). In nucleotides, the CDR3 is TGTGCCAGTAGTATATCATGGACTCTTCAGGGGGCCAACGTCCTGACTTTC. Amino acid sequence: CASSISWTLQGANVLTF.